These 19 T cell receptor beta chains were all obtained from the same sample, sequenced in a study of cytomegalovirus exposure and HLA in healthy donors. In the PCR, 60 Vbeta and 13 Jbeta primers were used. Clones were read by immunoSEQ multiplex PCR, and TCRdb kept only the in-frame ones, dropping some. Of around 230,000 clones detected, approximately 79% appear once; the ten largest clones hold over 1.5%. Sequenced material: PBMCs. The receptor source for this set is a male donor in good health and CMV-seronegative.

V is TRBV15 and J is TRBJ1-1; 7 positions agree with TRBD1. V dropped 0 bases and J dropped 1; count of bases not matched to a gene: 5. Germline V gene lookup returns CDR1 LNHNV and CDR2 YYDKDF (reference sequence). The CDR3 has 16 residues. In DNA, the CDR3 is TGTGCCACCAGCAGAGATAGGGGGCCTTCGAACACTGAAGCTTTCTTT. The encoded protein is CATSRDRGPSNTEAFF. Looking up the rest from reference TRBV15 and TRBJ1-1 gives the full variable domain: DAMVIQNPRYQVTQFGKPVTLSCSQTLNHNVMYWYQQKSSQAPKLLFHYYDKDFNNEADTPDNFQSRRPNTSFCFLDIRSPGLGDTAMYLCATSRDRGPSNTEAFFGQGTRLTVV.

The CDR3 nucleotides read TGTGCCAGCAGTCCCAGACAGATACTCTCCTACGAGCAGTACTTC. This gives the protein CASSPRQILSYEQYF. V usage is TRBV5-6 and J usage is TRBJ2-7, with a possible D match to TRBD1 (5 bases). The CDR3 has 15 residues. Germline V gene sequence: CDR1 SGHDT, CDR2 YYEEEE. V was shortened by 5 bases and J by 0 bases, with 15 bases between the two germline ends.

V and J are TRBV5-1 and TRBJ2-7; D is perhaps TRBD2 (6 bases). Per germline, CDR1 SGHRS and CDR2 YFSETQ. The CDR3 covers 16 residues. V lost 3 bases, J lost 7 bases, and 23 bases lay in between. The CDR3 region is CASSSGGGERDREQYF. The CDR3 DNA follows: TGCGCCAGCAGCTCCGGAGGAGGGGAGCGAGATCGGGAGCAGTACTTC.

V is TRBV9 and J is TRBJ2-2; D might be TRBD2 (7 bases). V was shortened by 4 bases and J by 7 bases, with 23 bases between the two germline ends. This CDR3 is built from 17 residues. Per germline, CDR1 SGDLS and CDR2 YYNGEE. This CDR3 reads CASSPRGGGYRDGELFF. The CDR3 nucleotides read TGTGCCAGCAGCCCAAGGGGCGGGGGTTACAGGGACGGGGAGCTGTTTTTT.

This chain joins TRBV18 and TRBJ2-3, with 8 bases aligning to TRBD2. Germline assignment: CDR1 KGHSH and CDR2 LQKENI. The CDR3 length is 16 residues. Losses at the gene ends were 0 bases for V and 1 base for J; bases not matched to a gene: 3. In DNA, the CDR3 is TGTGCCAGCTCACCACCCCCGCGGGGGGGCACAGATACGCAGTATTTT. Protein sequence: CASSPPPRGGTDTQYF.

The chain recombines TRBV18 with TRBJ2-7, with TRBD1 as a possible D gene (5 bases). The CDR3 is made up of 15 amino acids. Germline V gene lookup returns CDR1 KGHSH and CDR2 LQKENI. The V gene lost 3 bases and the J gene lost 2 bases, with 14 bases spanning the gap. The CDR3 coding sequence is TGTGCCAGCTCACCCCCCGACAGTATAACCTACGAGCAGTACTTC. Translated: CASSPPDSITYEQYF.

V and J are TRBV28 and TRBJ1-1; 9 bases are shared with TRBD1. CDR1 and CDR2 from the germline V gene are MDHEN and SYDVKM. The V segment lost 5 bases and the J segment 11 bases; nucleotides outside the gene matches: 9. CDR3 length: 13 residues. CDR3 residues: CASSPGTGTLAFF. In DNA form, the CDR3 reads TGTGCCAGCAGTCCCGGGACAGGGACGCTTGCTTTCTTT.

This chain uses TRBV19 with TRBJ2-1; 10 bases align to TRBD2. There are 19 residues in the CDR3. Germline CDR1 LNHDA, CDR2 SQIVND (reference sequence). J gave up 5 bases and V 7 bases, and 20 bases lay outside the gene matches. The CDR3 sequence: CASTQAGTFGLAVHNEQFF. DNA for the CDR3: TGTGCCAGTACCCAAGCGGGGACATTTGGACTAGCGGTCCACAATGAGCAGTTCTTC.

As concerns this clone: Other DNA sequences in the same sample also yield this CDR3. The rearrangement links TRBV18 to TRBJ2-7; 7 bases are shared with TRBD1. Germline trimming cut 3 bases from V and 3 bases from J; bases unmatched to any gene: 2. Germline assignment: CDR1 KGHSH and CDR2 LQKENI. There are 13 residues in the CDR3. CDR3 nucleotide sequence: TGTGCCAGCTCACCGAGGGACAGCTACGAGCAGTACTTC. Its protein is CASSPRDSYEQYF.

The J gene is TRBJ2-5, the V gene TRBV6-1, with 7 bases that match TRBD1. Germline V gene data show CDR1 as MNHNS and CDR2 as SASEGT. This CDR3 has 16 residues. The V and J ends lost 0 bases and 5 bases, in that order; junction bases with no gene match: 9. The CDR3 sequence is CASSEAPTGFGETQYF. The CDR3 nucleotides are TGTGCCAGCAGTGAAGCCCCGACAGGGTTTGGGGAGACCCAGTACTTC.

The chain couples TRBV19 to TRBJ1-1; a possible D gene is TRBD1 (5 bases). The CDR3 extends over 12 amino acids. Germline loops: CDR1 LNHDA, CDR2 SQIVND (reference sequence). V was pared by 2 bases and J by 9 bases, with 10 bases between. CDR3 sequence reads: CASSIRRDQAFF. The CDR3 region has the DNA TGTGCCAGTAGTATACGGAGGGACCAAGCTTTCTTT.

The chain carries TRBV27 and TRBJ2-7; D perhaps matches TRBD2 (6 bases). V lost 2 bases and J 6 bases, leaving 11 bases between the germline ends. CDR3 size: 13 residues. Germline lookup yields CDR1 MNHEY and CDR2 SMNVEV (reference sequence). The CDR3 here is CASSLGGSLEQYF. CDR3 DNA sequence: TGTGCCAGCAGTTTAGGAGGGTCCCTCGAGCAGTACTTC.

V is TRBV5-4 and J is TRBJ2-2; 12 bases match TRBD1. CDR1 is SGHNT, CDR2 YYREEE, per germline (reference sequence). Germline trimming cut 4 bases from V and 6 bases from J; bases unmatched to any gene: 4. This CDR3 contains 15 residues. The CDR3 DNA reads as TGTGCCAGCAGCCCGGGGACAGGGGGCCCCGGGGAGCTGTTTTTT. It codes for CASSPGTGGPGELFF.

This clone occurred once. V gene TRBV9 combines with J gene TRBJ1-1; tentative D call: TRBD1 (6 bases). V was cut by 3 bases and J by 0 bases, with 9 bases left in between. From germline, CDR1 is SGDLS and CDR2 YYNGEE. The CDR3 is 14 amino acids. The DNA of the CDR3 is TGTGCCAGCAGCGCAGGACAGATGAACACTGAAGCTTTCTTT. Encoded protein: CASSAGQMNTEAFF.

V gene TRBV5-8 combines with J gene TRBJ1-4; 7 nucleotides match TRBD1. V lost 4 bases and J lost 5; bases outside the gene matches: 11. CDR1 is SGHTS, CDR2 YDEGEE, per germline. This CDR3 spans 16 amino acids. This chain's CDR3 is CASSPGTALINEKLFF. The CDR3, as DNA: TGTGCCAGCAGCCCCGGGACAGCCCTTATCAATGAAAAACTGTTTTTT.

V usage is TRBV4-3 and J usage is TRBJ2-1, with a tentative D call TRBD1 (5 bases). The CDR3 totals 16 residues. V shed 1 base and J shed 4 bases, with 14 bases lying between them. Germline CDR1 and CDR2: LGHNA and YSLEER. For the CDR3, the DNA is TGCGCCAGCAGCCAAGTAATAGGCAGGGAATACAATGAGCAGTTCTTC. As protein: CASSQVIGREYNEQFF.

The gene calls are TRBV4-1 and TRBJ2-1; 8 bases map to TRBD1. This CDR3 is 14 amino acids long. The germline CDR1 and CDR2 sequences are MGHRA and YSYEKL. J gave up 4 bases and V 5 bases, and 4 bases lay outside the gene matches. CDR3 coding DNA: TGCGCCAGCAGCTTCGGACAGGGATACAATGAGCAGTTCTTC. This encodes CASSFGQGYNEQFF.

The chain joins TRBV9 to TRBJ2-2; 11 bases agree with TRBD2. Losses at the gene ends were 3 bases for V and 3 bases for J; bases not matched to a gene: 4. This CDR3 is built from 16 residues. From germline, CDR1 is SGDLS and CDR2 YYNGEE. CDR3 nucleotide sequence: TGTGCCAGCAGCGCCGGGACTAGCGGTTACACCGGGGAGCTGTTTTTT. This encodes CASSAGTSGYTGELFF.

The chain joins TRBV30 to TRBJ1-5; TRBD1 matches at 9 bases. Germline CDR1 GTSNPN, CDR2 SVGIG (reference sequence). This CDR3 is 17 amino acids long. Unmatched junction bases numbered 11, after V lost 2 bases and J lost 3 bases. The chain's CDR3 is CAWSPLGQGTLNQPQHF. The CDR3 bases are TGTGCCTGGAGTCCCCTCGGACAGGGGACCCTCAATCAGCCCCAGCATTTT.